These T cell receptor beta chains were read from a single sample in a study of shared clonotypes between healthy human individuals. The protocol was immunoSEQ multiplex PCR, while the TCRdb copy is restricted to in-frame clones and leaves out a portion. The data contain approximately 1,000,000 clones, roughly 77% of them seen just once; the ten biggest clones take up about 0.89%. Sequenced input: memory CD4+ T cells from PBMCs. Source of these receptors: a young man in good health. Some clones in this sample may be carry-over from other donors' samples. Both conserved end residues are part of each CDR3. D genes are given only for firm matches. Clone size is shown for a subset of rows, as once, few, many or a class of expanded clone.

D gene | J gene | V gene | clone size | CDR3 DNA | CDR3 protein
- | TRBJ1-5 | TRBV18 | - | TGTGCCAGCTCCCCGGGCGGCAGAGGCAATCAGCCCCAGCATTTT | CASSPGGRGNQPQHF
- | TRBJ2-7 | TRBV2 | - | TGTGCCAGCAGGAACCGGGACAACTCCTACGAGCAGTACTTC | CASRNRDNSYEQYF
TRBD1 | TRBJ2-7 | TRBV4-1 | - | TGCGCCAGCAGCCAAGTGGGACAGGGGGTCTACGAGCAGTACTTC | CASSQVGQGVYEQYF
- | TRBJ1-1 | TRBV5-6 | - | TGTGCCAGCAGCTTGTACACTCGGACTGAAGCTTTCTTT | CASSLYTRTEAFF
TRBD2 | TRBJ2-3 | TRBV5-4 | - | TGTGCCAGCAGCGCCGGACTAGCAGCAGATACGCAGTATTTT | CASSAGLAADTQYF
- | TRBJ1-1 | TRBV6-1 | few | TGTGCCAGCAGTGAACTTCCAGGGAGCGGTGAAGCTTTCTTT | CASSELPGSGEAFF
TRBD1 | TRBJ1-2 | TRBV5-1 | - | TGCGCCAGCAGCCCGGGCGGGGACAGGGTCGACGGCTACACCTTC | CASSPGGDRVDGYTF
- | TRBJ1-2 | TRBV29-1 | - | TGCAGCGTTGAATTGGTACAGTACATCTATGGCTACACCTTC | CSVELVQYIYGYTF
TRBD1 | TRBJ1-2 | TRBV20-1 | - | TGCAGTGCAAGTCCAGGGGGTGGCTACACCTTC | CSASPGGGYTF
- | TRBJ2-7 | TRBV6-6 | - | TGTGCCAGCAGAGGCCTGGGGGAGCAGTACTTC | CASRGLGEQYF
- | TRBJ2-5 | TRBV11-2 | once | TGTGCCAGCTCCAGAGGGAGGTGGGACGAGACCCAGTACTTC | CASSRGRWDETQYF
- | TRBJ2-5 | TRBV14 | - | TGTGCCAGCAGCCAAGATTCGAGTGGAGAGACCCAGTACTTC | CASSQDSSGETQYF
TRBD1 | TRBJ2-1 | TRBV9 | - | TGTGCCAGCAGTGGACAGGGGGTGGATGAGCAGTTCTTC | CASSGQGVDEQFF
- | TRBJ2-2 | TRBV5-4 | - | TGTGCCAGCAGCTTGGCTGGGGGGAACGGGGAGCTGTTTTTT | CASSLAGGNGELFF
- | TRBJ2-3 | TRBV5-1 | - | TGCGCCAGCGCGGGTTTGGATACGCAGTATTTT | CASAGLDTQYF
- | TRBJ2-3 | TRBV27 | - | TGTGCCAGCAGGGTCATAACTAGCACAGATACGCAGTATTTT | CASRVITSTDTQYF
- | TRBJ1-2 | TRBV6-5 | - | TGTGCCAGCGGCGGAAAAAACTATGGCTACACCTTC | CASGGKNYGYTF